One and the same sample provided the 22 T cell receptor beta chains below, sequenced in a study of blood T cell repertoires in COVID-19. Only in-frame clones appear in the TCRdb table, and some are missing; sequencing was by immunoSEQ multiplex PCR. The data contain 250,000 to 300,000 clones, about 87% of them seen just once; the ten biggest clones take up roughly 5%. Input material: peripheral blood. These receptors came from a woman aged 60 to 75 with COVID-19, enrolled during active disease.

The CDR3, as DNA: TGTGCCAGCACGACTTTTGGGACTGGGGGTTCGGGAATGAACGGGTACAATGAGCAGTTCTTC. Its translation: CASTTFGTGGSGMNGYNEQFF. This rearrangement joins TRBV7-8 to TRBJ2-1; possibly TRBD2 for D (6 bases). This CDR3 has 21 residues. The V and J ends lost 7 bases and 4 bases respectively, with 35 bases between them. Germline-derived CDR1 and CDR2 are SGHVS and FQNEAQ. Full variable domain (outside the CDR3, taken from reference TRBV7-8 and TRBJ2-1): GAGVSQSPRYKVAKRGQDVALRCDPISGHVSLFWYQQALGQGPEFLTYFQNEAQLDKSGLPSDRFFAERPEGSVSTLKIQRTQQEDSAVYLCASTTFGTGGSGMNGYNEQFFGPGTRLTVL.

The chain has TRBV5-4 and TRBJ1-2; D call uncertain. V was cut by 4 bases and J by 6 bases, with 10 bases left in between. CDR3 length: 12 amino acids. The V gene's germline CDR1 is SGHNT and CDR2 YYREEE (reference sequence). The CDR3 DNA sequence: TGTGCCAGCAGCACCCCTACGGATGGCTACACCTTC. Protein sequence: CASSTPTDGYTF.

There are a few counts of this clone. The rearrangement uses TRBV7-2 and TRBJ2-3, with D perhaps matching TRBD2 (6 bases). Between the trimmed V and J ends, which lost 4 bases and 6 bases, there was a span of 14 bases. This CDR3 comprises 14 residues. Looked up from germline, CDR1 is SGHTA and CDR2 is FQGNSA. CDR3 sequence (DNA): TGTGCCAGCAGCTCAGGAGGGGAGTTCGATACGCAGTATTTT. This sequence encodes CASSSGGEFDTQYF.

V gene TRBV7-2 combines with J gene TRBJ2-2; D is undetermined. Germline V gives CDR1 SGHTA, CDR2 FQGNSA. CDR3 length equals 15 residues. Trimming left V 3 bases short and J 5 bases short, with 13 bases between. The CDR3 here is CASSLSPAWTGELFF. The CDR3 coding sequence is TGTGCCAGCAGCTTGAGCCCCGCTTGGACCGGGGAGCTGTTTTTT.

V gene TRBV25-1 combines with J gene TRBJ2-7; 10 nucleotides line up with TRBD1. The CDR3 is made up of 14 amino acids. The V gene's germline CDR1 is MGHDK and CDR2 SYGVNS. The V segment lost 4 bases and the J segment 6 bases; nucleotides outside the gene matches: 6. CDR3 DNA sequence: TGTGCCAGCAGTGTCGGGACAGGGGTGTTCGAGCAGTACTTC. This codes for CASSVGTGVFEQYF.

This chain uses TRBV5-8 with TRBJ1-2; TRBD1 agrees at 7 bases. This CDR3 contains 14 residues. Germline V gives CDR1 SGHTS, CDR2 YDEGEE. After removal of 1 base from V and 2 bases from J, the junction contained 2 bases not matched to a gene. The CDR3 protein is CASSLTGVNYGYTF. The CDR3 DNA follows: TGTGCCAGCAGCTTGACAGGGGTGAACTATGGCTACACCTTC.

As DNA, the CDR3 is TGTGCCTGGGGGAGGGTGAGGACAGGGGTATCCTACGAGCAGTACTTC. Its translation is CAWGRVRTGVSYEQYF. This chain joins TRBV30 and TRBJ2-7; 9 bases fit TRBD1. Germline V gene data show CDR1 as GTSNPN and CDR2 as SVGIG (reference sequence). The ends lost 5 bases at V and 1 base at J; junction bases unmatched: 12. The length of the CDR3 is 16 residues.

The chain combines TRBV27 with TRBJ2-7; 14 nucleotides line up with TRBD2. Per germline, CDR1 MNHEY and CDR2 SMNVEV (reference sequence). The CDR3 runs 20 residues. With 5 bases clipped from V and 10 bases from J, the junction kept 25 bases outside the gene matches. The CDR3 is CASSTHIRGLAGGHLLEQYF. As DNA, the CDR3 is TGTGCCAGCAGTACTCACATACGCGGACTAGCGGGAGGTCACCTCCTAGAACAGTACTTC.

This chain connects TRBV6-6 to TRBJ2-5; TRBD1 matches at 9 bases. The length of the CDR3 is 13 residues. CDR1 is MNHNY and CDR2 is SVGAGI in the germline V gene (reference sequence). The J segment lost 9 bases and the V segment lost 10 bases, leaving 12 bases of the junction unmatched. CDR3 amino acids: CATEGQGRSSQYF. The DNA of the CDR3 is TGTGCCACCGAGGGACAGGGTCGGTCGTCCCAGTACTTC.

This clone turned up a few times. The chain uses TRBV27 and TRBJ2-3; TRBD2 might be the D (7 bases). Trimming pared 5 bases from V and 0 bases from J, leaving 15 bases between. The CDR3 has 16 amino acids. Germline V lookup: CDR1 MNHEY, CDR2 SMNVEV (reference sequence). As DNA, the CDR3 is TGTGCCAGCAGTCCGGGGGGCGGACCTAGCACAGATACGCAGTATTTT. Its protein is CASSPGGGPSTDTQYF.

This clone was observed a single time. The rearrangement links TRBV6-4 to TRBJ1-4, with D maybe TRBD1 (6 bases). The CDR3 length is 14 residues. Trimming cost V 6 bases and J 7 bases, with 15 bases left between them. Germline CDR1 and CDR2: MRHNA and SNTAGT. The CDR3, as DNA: TGTGCCAGCAGGTGGAACAGGGTAGGTGAAAAACTGTTTTTT. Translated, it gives CASRWNRVGEKLFF.

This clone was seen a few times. The CDR3 DNA sequence: TGTGCCAGCAGCCGGGACAGAATCCACACTGAAGCTTTCTTT. Its translation is CASSRDRIHTEAFF. The chain uses TRBV11-1 and TRBJ1-1; 7 nucleotides match TRBD1. This CDR3 spans 14 amino acids. Germline lookup yields CDR1 SGHAT and CDR2 FQDESV (reference sequence). Losses at the gene ends were 5 bases for V and 3 bases for J; bases not matched to a gene: 6.

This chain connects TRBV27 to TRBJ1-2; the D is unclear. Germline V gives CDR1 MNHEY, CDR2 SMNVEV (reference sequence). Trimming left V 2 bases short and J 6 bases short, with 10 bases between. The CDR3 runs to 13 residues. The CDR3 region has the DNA TGTGCCAGCAGTTTACGGGGAAGCCATGGCTACACCTTC. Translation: CASSLRGSHGYTF.

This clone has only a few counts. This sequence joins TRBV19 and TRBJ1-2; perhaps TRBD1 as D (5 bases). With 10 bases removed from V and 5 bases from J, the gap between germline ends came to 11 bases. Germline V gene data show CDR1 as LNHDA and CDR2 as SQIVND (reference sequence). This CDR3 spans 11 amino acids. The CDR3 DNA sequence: TGTGCCACCGGACATGGTTATGGCTACACCTTC. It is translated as CATGHGYGYTF.

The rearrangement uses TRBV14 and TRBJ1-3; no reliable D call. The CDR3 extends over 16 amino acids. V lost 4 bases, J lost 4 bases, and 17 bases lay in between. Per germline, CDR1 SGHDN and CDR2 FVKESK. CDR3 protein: CASSLRNTFGGNTIYF. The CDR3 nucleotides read TGTGCCAGCAGCCTGCGGAACACATTTGGGGGAAACACCATATATTTT.

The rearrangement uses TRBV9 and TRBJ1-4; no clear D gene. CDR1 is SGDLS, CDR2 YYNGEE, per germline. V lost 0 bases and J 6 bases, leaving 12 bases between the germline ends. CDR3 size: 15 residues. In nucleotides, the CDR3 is TGTGCCAGCAGCGTAGGTCACAGCTATGATGAAAAACTGTTTTTT. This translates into CASSVGHSYDEKLFF.

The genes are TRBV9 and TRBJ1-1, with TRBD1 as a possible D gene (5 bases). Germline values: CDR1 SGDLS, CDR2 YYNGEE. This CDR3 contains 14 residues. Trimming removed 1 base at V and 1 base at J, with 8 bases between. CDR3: CASSVKGPNTEAFF. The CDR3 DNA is TGTGCCAGCAGCGTAAAGGGGCCGAACACTGAAGCTTTCTTT.

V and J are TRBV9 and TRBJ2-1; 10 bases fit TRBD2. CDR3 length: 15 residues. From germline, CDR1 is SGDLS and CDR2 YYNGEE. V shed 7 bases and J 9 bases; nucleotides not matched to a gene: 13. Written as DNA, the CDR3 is TGTGCCAGCCAGAGGAGCGGCCTAGCGGGAGTTGAGCAGTTCTTC. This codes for CASQRSGLAGVEQFF.

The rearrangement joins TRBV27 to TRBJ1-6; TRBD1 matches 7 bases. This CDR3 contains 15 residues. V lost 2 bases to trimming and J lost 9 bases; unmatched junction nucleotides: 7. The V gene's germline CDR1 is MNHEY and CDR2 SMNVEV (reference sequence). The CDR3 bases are TGTGCCAGCAGTTTAGGAGGAGGGGGCGCTTCACCCCTCCACTTT. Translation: CASSLGGGGASPLHF.

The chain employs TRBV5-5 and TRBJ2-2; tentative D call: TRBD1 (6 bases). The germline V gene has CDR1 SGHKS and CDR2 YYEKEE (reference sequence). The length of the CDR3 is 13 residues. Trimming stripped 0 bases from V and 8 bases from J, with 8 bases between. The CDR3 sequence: CASSLGGTGELFF. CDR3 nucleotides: TGTGCCAGCAGCTTGGGAGGGACAGGGGAGCTGTTTTTT.

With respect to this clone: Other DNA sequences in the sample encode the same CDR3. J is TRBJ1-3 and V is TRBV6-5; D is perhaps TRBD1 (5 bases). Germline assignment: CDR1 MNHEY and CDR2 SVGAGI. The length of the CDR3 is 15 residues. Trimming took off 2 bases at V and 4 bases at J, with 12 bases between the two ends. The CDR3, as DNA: TGTGCCAGCAGTTACCGGGGGAATCCGGGAAACACCATATATTTT. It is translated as CASSYRGNPGNTIYF.

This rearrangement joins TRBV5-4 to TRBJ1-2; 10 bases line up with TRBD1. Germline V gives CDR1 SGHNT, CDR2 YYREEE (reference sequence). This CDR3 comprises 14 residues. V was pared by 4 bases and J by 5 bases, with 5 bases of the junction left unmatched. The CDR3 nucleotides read TGTGCCAGCAGCCTGGGGACAGGGGCGTATGGCTACACCTTC. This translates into CASSLGTGAYGYTF.